This TCR beta chain was captured by sequencing in a study of a mutant IDH1 vaccine in newly diagnosed glioma. The germline V gene encodes CDR1 SGHRS and CDR2 YFSETQ. V lost 4 bases and J 0 bases, leaving 11 bases between the germline ends. This CDR3 contains 14 residues. The time point here: week 35, safety follow-up. Vaccine doses each comprised 300 ug of mutant IDH1 20-mer peptide, with topical imiquimod. Patients carried new grade 3 or 4 IDH1-mutant astrocytomas lacking nuclear ATRX. With regard to this clone: Its antigen is undetermined.

Clones were read by immunoSEQ multiplex PCR, and TCRdb kept only the in-frame ones, dropping some. The data contain 35,000 to 50,000 clones, about 92% of them singletons. This sample comprised PBMCs, obtained from a glioma patient whose treatment included an IDH1 peptide vaccine. This receptor was taken from a man aged 50-60 years with glioma. This sequence joins TRBV5-1 and TRBJ2-7; D assignment may be TRBD1 or TRBD2 (5 bases each). The CDR3 DNA reads as TGCGCCAGCAGCCTTGGGACGGCCTCCTACGAGCAGTACTTC. Protein sequence: CASSLGTASYEQYF.